Reported below is one T cell receptor beta chain. This record comes from a study of blood T cell repertoires in COVID-19. Trimming left V 0 bases short and J 6 bases short, with 14 bases between. Germline CDR1 reads LNHDA; CDR2 reads SQIVND (reference sequence). The CDR3 extends over 15 amino acids. The method was immunoSEQ multiplex PCR; TCRdb's version includes in-frame clones alone and lacks a portion of them. The table shows approximately 250,000 clones, with about 85% occurring only once. This TCR was recovered from a middle-aged man with acute or convalescent COVID-19. This chain uses TRBV19 with TRBJ1-2; tentatively, D is TRBD1 (6 bases). Sequencing input: peripheral blood. The CDR3 protein is CASSIEGAGVNGYTF. In DNA form, the CDR3 reads TGTGCCAGTAGTATAGAGGGGGCAGGGGTTAATGGCTACACCTTC.